A single sample gave rise to the 22 T cell receptor beta chains below, sequenced in a study of response to subunit inactivated influenza vaccine. Using its own MiXCR run on the RT-PCR reads, TCRdb lists one record per CDR3 protein. Of a few hundred thousand distinct CDR3 sequences listed, approximately 7.7% are singletons. The sequenced sample was PBMCs from blood, obtained less than 30 months after vaccination. The source is a man aged 50 to 69 who received an inactivated influenza vaccine.

This clonotype was picked up many times. The chain's CDR3 is CASSEYGTGGRQPQHF. The CDR3 DNA reads as TGTGCCAGCAGTGAATACGGGACAGGGGGGCGTCAGCCCCAGCATTTT. This chain joins TRBV6-1 and TRBJ1-5; 11 bases fit TRBD1. The CDR3 sequence is 16 residues long. CDR1 and CDR2 from the germline V gene are MNHNS and SASEGT. Trimming at V came to 2 bases and at J to 6 bases, leaving 6 bases not matched to a gene.

This clonotype has ten or more counts. The rearrangement links TRBV11-2 to TRBJ2-4, with TRBD2 matching 10 bases. This CDR3 contains 20 residues. The trim removed 1 base at V and 2 bases at J, leaving 14 bases unmatched. Germline CDR1 is SGHAT and CDR2 is FQNNGV. The CDR3 DNA follows: TGTGCCAGCAGCTTAGTAGGAGCGGGGGGGAAGGTTGTCCCCAAAAACATTCAGTACTTC. As protein: CASSLVGAGGKVVPKNIQYF.

This chain links TRBV29-1 with TRBJ2-3; possible D gene TRBD2, 6 bases. From germline, CDR1 is SQVTM and CDR2 ANQGSEA. Trimming left V 6 bases short and J 6 bases short, with 10 bases between. The CDR3 is 11 amino acids. CDR3 in amino acids: CSVGGRDTQYF. CDR3 nucleotides: TGCAGCGTCGGGGGACGGGATACGCAGTATTTT.

This clonotype was seen a few times. The V call is TRBV7-8, the J call TRBJ2-7; D might be TRBD2 (6 bases). Looked up from germline, CDR1 is SGHVS and CDR2 is FQNEAQ. V was pared by 3 bases and J by 2 bases, with 11 bases between. This CDR3 has 14 residues. The CDR3 sequence: CASSFPGGAYEQYF. The CDR3 DNA follows: TGTGCCAGCAGCTTCCCGGGCGGGGCCTACGAGCAGTACTTC.

This clonotype was counted a few times. V and J are TRBV20-1 and TRBJ2-1; 7 bases fit TRBD2. CDR1 and CDR2 (germline): DFQATT, SNEGSKA (reference sequence). V was pared by 4 bases and J by 5 bases, with 8 bases of the junction left unmatched. The CDR3 loop spans 14 amino acids. CDR3: CSAIEASGNNEQFF. The CDR3 nucleotides are TGCAGTGCTATCGAGGCTAGCGGCAACAATGAGCAGTTCTTC.

The chain employs TRBV12-3 or TRBV12-4 and TRBJ2-1; TRBD2 is a possible D gene (7 bases). The CDR3 loop spans 15 amino acids. Trimming removed 6 bases at V and 4 bases at J, with 16 bases between. CDR3: CASRSEGGGYNEQFF. Written as DNA, the CDR3 is TGTGCCAGCAGATCTGAGGGAGGGGGTTACAATGAGCAGTTCTTC.

The CDR3 DNA reads TGTGCCAGCCTAAGGGACAGTAATGAGCAGTTCTTC. Amino acids: CASLRDSNEQFF. The chain is built from TRBV18 and TRBJ2-1; 7 bases are shared with TRBD1. In germline, CDR1 is KGHSH, CDR2 LQKENI. V lost 8 bases and J lost 7; bases outside the gene matches: 5. The CDR3 is made up of 12 amino acids.

This clonotype was observed at least ten times. V is TRBV10-3 and J is TRBJ2-7; 8 positions match TRBD2. V lost 2 bases, J lost 0 bases, and 6 bases stayed unmatched. The CDR3 contains 16 residues. The germline CDR1 and CDR2 sequences are ENHRY and SYGVKD. Here the CDR3 reads CAISEVAGLVSYEQYF. The CDR3 DNA reads as TGTGCCATCAGTGAGGTAGCGGGACTAGTCTCCTACGAGCAGTACTTC.

The chain joins TRBV9 to TRBJ2-7; D is unclear. The CDR3 sequence is 14 residues long. CDR1 is SGDLS and CDR2 is YYNGEE in the germline V gene. Trimming pared 0 bases from V and 2 bases from J, leaving 9 bases between. The CDR3: CASSVGSLTYEQYF. The CDR3 DNA reads as TGTGCCAGCAGCGTAGGGTCACTCACCTACGAGCAGTACTTC.

This clonotype has a count of ten or more. V gene TRBV20-1 combines with J gene TRBJ2-2; 12 bases line up with TRBD1. The CDR3 is made up of 16 amino acids. V dropped 0 bases and J dropped 7; count of bases not matched to a gene: 6. Germline V gene sequence: CDR1 DFQATT, CDR2 SNEGSKA (reference sequence). CDR3 sequence reads: CSAREPGQGASGELFF. The CDR3, as DNA: TGCAGTGCTAGAGAACCGGGACAGGGGGCGAGCGGGGAGCTGTTTTTT.

This chain joins TRBV20-1 and TRBJ1-5; D might be TRBD1 (5 bases). This CDR3 has 14 amino acids. V gave up 1 base and J gave up 2 bases, with 9 bases separating them. The germline V gene encodes CDR1 DFQATT and CDR2 SNEGSKA (reference sequence). CDR3 nucleotides: TGCAGTGCTAGAGGGTCGACAGGCAATCAGCCCCAGCATTTT. Translation gives CSARGSTGNQPQHF.

This clonotype showed up many times. The gene calls are TRBV18 and TRBJ2-5; D is undetermined. The ends were cut back, 1 base at V and 4 bases at J, with 10 bases in the middle. The CDR3 is made up of 14 amino acids. The germline CDR1 and CDR2 sequences are KGHSH and LQKENI. The CDR3 DNA is TGTGCCAGCTCACCACGGTCTTCGCGAGAGACCCAGTACTTC. Protein product: CASSPRSSRETQYF. The variable domain in full, completed from reference TRBV18 and TRBJ2-5, reads NAGVMQNPRHLVRRRGQEARLRCSPMKGHSHVYWYRQLPEEGLKFMVYLQKENIIDESGMPKERFSAEFPKEGPSILRIQQVVRGDSAAYFCASSPRSSRETQYFGPGTRLLVL.

For the CDR3, the DNA is TGTGCCAGCAGTTTAGGCGGGACGGTGGTTGGGGCCAACGTCCTGACTTTC. It encodes CASSLGGTVVGANVLTF. The rearrangement links TRBV12-3 or TRBV12-4 to TRBJ2-6, with D tentatively TRBD2 (6 bases). Trimming removed 1 base at V and 3 bases at J, with 13 bases between. The CDR3 sequence is 17 residues long.

In its sample, this clonotype was seen many times. The rearrangement links TRBV4-3 to TRBJ2-2; 9 bases line up with TRBD2. The V gene end was trimmed by 3 bases and the J gene end by 2 bases; junction bases not matched to a gene: 10. The germline V gene encodes CDR1 LGHNA and CDR2 YSLEER. The CDR3 totals 18 residues. CDR3 nucleotide sequence: TGCGCCAGCAGCCACCAACCCCCGACTAGCGGTAACACCGGGGAGCTGTTTTTT. This encodes CASSHQPPTSGNTGELFF.

This clonotype showed up just a few times. This chain's CDR3 is CAAGRHYEQYF. CDR3 sequence (DNA): TGTGCCGCGGGCCGCCACTACGAGCAGTACTTC. The rearrangement uses TRBV30 and TRBJ2-7; a possible D gene is TRBD2 (5 bases). There are 11 residues in the CDR3. Trimming pared 8 bases from V and 3 bases from J, leaving 11 bases between. Germline CDR1 and CDR2: GTSNPN and SVGIG (reference sequence).

The chain recombines TRBV20-1 with TRBJ2-1; 7 bases match TRBD2. The germline V gene encodes CDR1 DFQATT and CDR2 SNEGSKA (reference sequence). The CDR3 spans 17 residues. The trim removed 0 bases at V and 6 bases at J, leaving 14 bases unmatched. For the CDR3, the DNA is TGCAGTGCTAGAGATTCGCGTCGGCTAGCGGAGGCCAATGAGCAGTTCTTC. It is translated as CSARDSRRLAEANEQFF.

The chain is built from TRBV6-5 and TRBJ2-2; D remains unclear. The V end was cut by 6 bases, the J end by 7 bases, with 12 bases between. Germline-derived CDR1 and CDR2 are MNHEY and SVGAGI. The CDR3 is 13 residues long. CDR3 region: CASRILGGGELFF. The CDR3 DNA sequence: TGTGCCAGCAGAATACTCGGTGGCGGGGAGCTGTTTTTT.

The chain carries TRBV7-2 and TRBJ2-5; the match to TRBD1 covers 8 bases. Germline assignment: CDR1 SGHTA and CDR2 FQGNSA. There are 13 residues in the CDR3. The trim removed 5 bases at V and 5 bases at J, leaving 4 bases unmatched. The CDR3 loop reads CASSMDRVETQYF. The CDR3 DNA reads as TGTGCCAGCAGCATGGACAGGGTGGAGACCCAGTACTTC.

This clonotype was detected many times. The rearrangement uses TRBV5-1 and TRBJ2-2, with 7 positions matching TRBD1. In germline, CDR1 is SGHRS, CDR2 YFSETQ. This CDR3 is 16 amino acids long. The V and J ends lost 2 bases and 7 bases, in that order; junction bases with no gene match: 11. The CDR3 here is CASSFSTRQGIGELFF. The CDR3 nucleotides are TGCGCCAGCAGCTTCTCGACGAGACAGGGCATCGGGGAGCTGTTTTTT.

This clonotype was counted at least ten times. This chain links TRBV10-3 with TRBJ2-7; no reliable D call. V was trimmed by 3 bases and J by 4 bases, leaving 10 bases between them. Germline-derived CDR1 and CDR2 are ENHRY and SYGVKD. The CDR3 has 13 amino acids. The CDR3: CAISDLAGYEQYF. For the CDR3, the DNA is TGTGCCATCAGTGACCTCGCCGGTTACGAGCAGTACTTC.

The rearrangement uses TRBV5-5 and TRBJ2-2; D is unresolved. Deletions cut 1 base from V and 4 bases from J, with 5 bases between. Germline values: CDR1 SGHKS, CDR2 YYEKEE (reference sequence). This CDR3 comprises 13 residues. CDR3 loop: CASSLRLTGELFF. CDR3 nucleotides: TGTGCCAGCAGCTTGAGACTCACCGGGGAGCTGTTTTTT.

The gene calls are TRBV29-1 and TRBJ2-2, with TRBD2 matching over 7 bases. The V gene's germline CDR1 is SQVTM and CDR2 ANQGSEA. The CDR3 is made up of 11 amino acids. The V segment lost 6 bases and the J segment 7 bases; nucleotides outside the gene matches: 2. Written as DNA, the CDR3 is TGCAGCGTCGCTAGCGGCGGGGAGCTGTTTTTT. As protein: CSVASGGELFF.